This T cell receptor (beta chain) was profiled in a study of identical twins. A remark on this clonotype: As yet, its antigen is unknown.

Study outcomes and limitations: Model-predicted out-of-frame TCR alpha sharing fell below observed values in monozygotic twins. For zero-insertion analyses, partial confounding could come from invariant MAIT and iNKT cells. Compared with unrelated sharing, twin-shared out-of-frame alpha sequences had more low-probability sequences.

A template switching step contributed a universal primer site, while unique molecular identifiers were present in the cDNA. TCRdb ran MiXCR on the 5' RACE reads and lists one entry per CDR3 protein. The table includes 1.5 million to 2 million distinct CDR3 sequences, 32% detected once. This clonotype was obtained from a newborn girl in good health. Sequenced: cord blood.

Written as DNA, the CDR3 is TGTGCCAGCAGCCACCTGGACATTGGTAATGATGGCTACACCTTC. This encodes CASSHLDIGNDGYTF. The rearrangement uses TRBV3-1 and TRBJ1-2; weak D call: TRBD1 (5 bases). Germline V gives CDR1 LGHDT, CDR2 YNNKEL (reference sequence). CDR3 size: 15 residues. V was shortened by 3 bases and J by 6 bases, with 17 bases between the two germline ends.